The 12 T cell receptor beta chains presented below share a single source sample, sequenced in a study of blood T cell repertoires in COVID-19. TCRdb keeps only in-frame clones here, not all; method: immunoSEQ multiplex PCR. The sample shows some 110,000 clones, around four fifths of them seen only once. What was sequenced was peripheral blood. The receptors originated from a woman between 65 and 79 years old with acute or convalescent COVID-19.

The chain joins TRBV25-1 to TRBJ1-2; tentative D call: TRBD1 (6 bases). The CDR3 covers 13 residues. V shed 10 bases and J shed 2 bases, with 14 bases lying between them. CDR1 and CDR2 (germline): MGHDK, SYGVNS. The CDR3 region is CATRGDRNYGYTF. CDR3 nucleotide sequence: TGTGCCACCAGGGGAGACAGGAACTATGGCTACACCTTC.

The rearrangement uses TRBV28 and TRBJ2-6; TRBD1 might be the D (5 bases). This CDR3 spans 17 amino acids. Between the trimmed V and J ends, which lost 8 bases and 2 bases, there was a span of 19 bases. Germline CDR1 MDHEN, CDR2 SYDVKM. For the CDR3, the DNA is TGTGCCAGCGCCGCAGGGCTTGTATTCACTGGGGCCAACGTCCTGACTTTC. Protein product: CASAAGLVFTGANVLTF.

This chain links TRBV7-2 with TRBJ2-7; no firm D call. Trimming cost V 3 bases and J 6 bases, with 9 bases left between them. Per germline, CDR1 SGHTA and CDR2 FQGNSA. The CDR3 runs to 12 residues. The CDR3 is CASSFDFGEQYF. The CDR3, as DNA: TGTGCCAGCAGCTTCGACTTCGGCGAGCAGTACTTC.

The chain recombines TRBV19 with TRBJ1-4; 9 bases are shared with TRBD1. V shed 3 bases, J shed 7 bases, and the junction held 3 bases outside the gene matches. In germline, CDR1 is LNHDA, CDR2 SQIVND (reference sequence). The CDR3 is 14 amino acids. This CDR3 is CASSMGTGTEKLFF. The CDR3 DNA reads TGTGCCAGTAGTATGGGGACAGGGACTGAAAAACTGTTTTTT.

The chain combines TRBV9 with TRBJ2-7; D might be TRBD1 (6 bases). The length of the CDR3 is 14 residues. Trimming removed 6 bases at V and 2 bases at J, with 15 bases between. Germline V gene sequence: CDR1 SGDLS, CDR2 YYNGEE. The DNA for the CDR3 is TGTGCCAGCAACCAACAGGGTACGACCTACGAGCAGTACTTC. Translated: CASNQQGTTYEQYF.

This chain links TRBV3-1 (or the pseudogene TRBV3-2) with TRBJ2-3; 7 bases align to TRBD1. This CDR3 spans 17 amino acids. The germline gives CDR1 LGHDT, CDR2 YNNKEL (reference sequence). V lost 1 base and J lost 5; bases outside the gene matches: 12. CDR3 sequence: CASSQGLGGSGGDTQYF. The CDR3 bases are TGTGCCAGCAGCCAAGGTTTGGGCGGGTCAGGGGGAGATACGCAGTATTTT.

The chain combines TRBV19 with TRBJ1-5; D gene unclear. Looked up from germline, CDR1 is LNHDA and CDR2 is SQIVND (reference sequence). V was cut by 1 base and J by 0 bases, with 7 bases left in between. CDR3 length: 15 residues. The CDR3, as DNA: TGTGCCAGTAGTATAGTGGCAAGTAGCAATCAGCCCCAGCATTTT. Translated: CASSIVASSNQPQHF.

CDR3 in amino acids: CATSRDPGSYNEQFF. The CDR3 DNA is TGTGCCACCAGCAGAGATCCCGGGTCCTACAATGAGCAGTTCTTC. The V call is TRBV15, the J call TRBJ2-1; no clear D. Between the trimmed V and J ends, which lost 0 bases and 1 base, there was a span of 7 bases. This CDR3 has 15 amino acids. Germline CDR1 reads LNHNV; CDR2 reads YYDKDF (reference sequence).

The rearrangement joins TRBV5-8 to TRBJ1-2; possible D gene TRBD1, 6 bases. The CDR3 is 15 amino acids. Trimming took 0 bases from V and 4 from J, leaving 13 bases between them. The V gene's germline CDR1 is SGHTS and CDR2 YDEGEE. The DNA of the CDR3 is TGTGCCAGCAGCTTGGCGGGGGGCGCCGGCTATGGCTACACCTTC. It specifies CASSLAGGAGYGYTF.

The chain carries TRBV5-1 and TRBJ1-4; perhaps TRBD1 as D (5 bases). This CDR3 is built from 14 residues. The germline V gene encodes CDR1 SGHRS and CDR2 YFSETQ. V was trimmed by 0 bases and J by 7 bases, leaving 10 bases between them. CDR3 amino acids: CASSLAGSTEKLFF. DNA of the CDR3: TGCGCCAGCAGCTTGGCAGGGTCAACTGAAAAACTGTTTTTT. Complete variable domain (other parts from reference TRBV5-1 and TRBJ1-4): KAGVTQTPRYLIKTRGQQVTLSCSPISGHRSVSWYQQTPGQGLQFLFEYFSETQRNKGNFPGRFSGRQFSNSRSEMNVSTLELGDSALYLCASSLAGSTEKLFFGSGTQLSVL.

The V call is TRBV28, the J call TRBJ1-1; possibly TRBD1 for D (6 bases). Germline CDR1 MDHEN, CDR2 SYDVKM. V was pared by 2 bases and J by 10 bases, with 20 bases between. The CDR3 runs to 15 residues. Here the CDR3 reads CASSLGTPSFKGAFF. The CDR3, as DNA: TGTGCCAGCAGTTTAGGGACACCATCCTTCAAGGGAGCTTTCTTT.

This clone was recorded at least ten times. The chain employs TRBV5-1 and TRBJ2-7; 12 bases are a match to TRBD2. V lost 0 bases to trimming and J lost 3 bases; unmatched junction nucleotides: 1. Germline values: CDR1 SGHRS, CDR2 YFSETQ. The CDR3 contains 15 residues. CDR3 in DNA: TGCGCCAGCAGCTTGGAACTAGCGGGGGGCTACGAGCAGTACTTC. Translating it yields CASSLELAGGYEQYF.